A single TCR beta chain is shown here with its context. Profiling relied on immunoSEQ multiplex PCR, and the TCRdb table lists in-frame clones only, not all of them. Among some 110,000 clones, roughly 92% were seen once, and the ten largest hold 1.7%. This entry is derived from a study of T cell responses to AZD1222 COVID-19 vaccine. V lost 4 bases and J 1 base, leaving 11 bases between the germline ends. This CDR3 is built from 14 residues. Per the germline V gene, CDR1 is SGHTS and CDR2 is YDEGEE. The receptor comes from an adult in good health. The sequenced sample was peripheral blood, obtained on day 0 of AZD1222 vaccination. The chain employs TRBV5-8 and TRBJ1-2; D is unclear. The chain's CDR3 is CASSMGSHNYGYTF. The CDR3 DNA is TGTGCCAGCAGCATGGGGTCCCATAACTATGGCTACACCTTC.